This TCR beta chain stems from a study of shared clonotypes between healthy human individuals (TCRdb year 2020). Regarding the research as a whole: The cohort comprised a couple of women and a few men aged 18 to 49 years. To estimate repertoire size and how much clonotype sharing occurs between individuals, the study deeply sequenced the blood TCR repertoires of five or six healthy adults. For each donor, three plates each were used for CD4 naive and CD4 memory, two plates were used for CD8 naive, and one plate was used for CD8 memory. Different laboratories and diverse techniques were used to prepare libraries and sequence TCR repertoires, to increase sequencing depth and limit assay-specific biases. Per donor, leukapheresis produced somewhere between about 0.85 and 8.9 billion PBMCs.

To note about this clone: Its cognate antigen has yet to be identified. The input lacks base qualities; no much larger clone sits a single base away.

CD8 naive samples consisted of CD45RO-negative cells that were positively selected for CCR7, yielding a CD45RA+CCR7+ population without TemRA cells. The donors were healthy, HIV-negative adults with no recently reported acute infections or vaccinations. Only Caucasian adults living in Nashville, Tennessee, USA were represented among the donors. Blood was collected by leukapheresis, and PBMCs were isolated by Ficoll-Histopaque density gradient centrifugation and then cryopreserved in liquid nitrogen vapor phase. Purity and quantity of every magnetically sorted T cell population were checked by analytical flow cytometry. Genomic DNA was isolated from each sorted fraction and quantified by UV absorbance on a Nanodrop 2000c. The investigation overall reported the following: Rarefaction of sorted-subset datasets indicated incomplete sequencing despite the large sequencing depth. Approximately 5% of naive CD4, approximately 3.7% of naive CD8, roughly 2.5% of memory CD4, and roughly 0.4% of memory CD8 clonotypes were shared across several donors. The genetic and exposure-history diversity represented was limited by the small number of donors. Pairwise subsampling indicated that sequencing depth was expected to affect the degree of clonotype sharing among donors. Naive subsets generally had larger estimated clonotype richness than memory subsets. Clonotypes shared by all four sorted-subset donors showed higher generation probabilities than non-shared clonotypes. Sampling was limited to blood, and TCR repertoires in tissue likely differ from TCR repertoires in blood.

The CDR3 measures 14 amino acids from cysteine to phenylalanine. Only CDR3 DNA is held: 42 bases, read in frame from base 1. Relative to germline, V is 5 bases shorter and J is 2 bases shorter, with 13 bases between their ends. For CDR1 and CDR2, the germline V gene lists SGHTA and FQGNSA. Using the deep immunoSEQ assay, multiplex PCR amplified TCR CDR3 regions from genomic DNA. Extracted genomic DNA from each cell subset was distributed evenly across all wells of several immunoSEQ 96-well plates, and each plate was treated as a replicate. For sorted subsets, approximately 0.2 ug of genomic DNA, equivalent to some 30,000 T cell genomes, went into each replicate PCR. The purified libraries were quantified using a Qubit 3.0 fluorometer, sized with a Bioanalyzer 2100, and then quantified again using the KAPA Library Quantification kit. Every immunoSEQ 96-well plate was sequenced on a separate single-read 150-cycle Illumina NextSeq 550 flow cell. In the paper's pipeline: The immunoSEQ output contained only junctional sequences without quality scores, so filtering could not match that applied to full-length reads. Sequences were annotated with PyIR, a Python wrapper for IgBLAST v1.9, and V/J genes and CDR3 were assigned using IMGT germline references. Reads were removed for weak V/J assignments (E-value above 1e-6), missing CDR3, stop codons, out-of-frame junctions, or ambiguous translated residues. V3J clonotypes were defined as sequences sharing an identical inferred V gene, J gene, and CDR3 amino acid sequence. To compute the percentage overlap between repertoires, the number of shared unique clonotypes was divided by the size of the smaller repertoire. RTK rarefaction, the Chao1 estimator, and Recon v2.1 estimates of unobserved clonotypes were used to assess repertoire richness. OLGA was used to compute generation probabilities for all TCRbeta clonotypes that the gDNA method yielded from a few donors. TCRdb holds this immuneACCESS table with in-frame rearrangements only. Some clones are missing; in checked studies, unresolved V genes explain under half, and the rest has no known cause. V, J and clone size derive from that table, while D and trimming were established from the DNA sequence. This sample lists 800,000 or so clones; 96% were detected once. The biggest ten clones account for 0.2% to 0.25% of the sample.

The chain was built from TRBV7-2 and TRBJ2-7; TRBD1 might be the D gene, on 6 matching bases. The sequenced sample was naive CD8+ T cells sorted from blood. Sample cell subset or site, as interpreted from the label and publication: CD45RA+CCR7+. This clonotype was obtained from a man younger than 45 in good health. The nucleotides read TGTGCCAGCAGCCCCGGTTGGGGGCCCTACGAGCAGTACTTC. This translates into CASSPGWGPYEQYF.